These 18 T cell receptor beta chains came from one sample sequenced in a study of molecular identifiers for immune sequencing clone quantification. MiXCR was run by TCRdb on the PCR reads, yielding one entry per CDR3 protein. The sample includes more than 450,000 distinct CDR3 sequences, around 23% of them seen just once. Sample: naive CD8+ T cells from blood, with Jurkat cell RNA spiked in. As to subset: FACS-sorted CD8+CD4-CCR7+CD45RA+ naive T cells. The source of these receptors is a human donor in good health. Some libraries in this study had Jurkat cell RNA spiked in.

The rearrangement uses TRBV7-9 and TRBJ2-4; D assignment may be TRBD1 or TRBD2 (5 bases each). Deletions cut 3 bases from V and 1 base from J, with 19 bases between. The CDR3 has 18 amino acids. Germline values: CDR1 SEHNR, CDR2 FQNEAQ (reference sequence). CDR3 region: CASSFGIGEKSAKNIQYF. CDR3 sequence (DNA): TGTGCCAGCAGCTTCGGTATAGGGGAGAAATCGGCCAAAAACATTCAGTACTTC.

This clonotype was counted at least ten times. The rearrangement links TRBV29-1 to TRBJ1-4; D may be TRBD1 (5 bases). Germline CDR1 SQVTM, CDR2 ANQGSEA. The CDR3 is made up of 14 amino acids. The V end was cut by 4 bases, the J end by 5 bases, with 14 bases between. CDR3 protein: CSVVTADANEKLFF. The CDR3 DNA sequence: TGCAGCGTTGTGACAGCGGACGCAAATGAAAAACTGTTTTTT.

CDR3 DNA: TGCGCCAGCGGCCCTCGCCTAGCGGGGAACACCGGGGAGCTGTTTTTT. Residues: CASGPRLAGNTGELFF. The rearrangement uses TRBV4-3 and TRBJ2-2, with 8 bases identical to TRBD2. This CDR3 spans 16 amino acids. Germline CDR1 is LGHNA and CDR2 is YSLEER. Trimming took 8 bases from V and 1 from J; bases not matched to a gene: 9.

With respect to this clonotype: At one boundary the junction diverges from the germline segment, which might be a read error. The DNA for the CDR3 is TGTGCCAGTAGCAGAGAAGAGCGCCAGTCCTTC. This encodes CASSREERQSF. The V call is TRBV19, the J call TRBJ2-5; D gene ambiguous. Germline values: CDR1 LNHDA, CDR2 SQIVND (reference sequence). The CDR3 consists of 11 residues.

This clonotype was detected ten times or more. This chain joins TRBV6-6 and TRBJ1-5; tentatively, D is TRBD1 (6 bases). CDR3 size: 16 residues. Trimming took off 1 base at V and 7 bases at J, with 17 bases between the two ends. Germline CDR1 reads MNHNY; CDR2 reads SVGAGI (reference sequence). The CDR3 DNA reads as TGTGCCAGCAGTTACTTGCCAGGGGAAGAGAGGCAGCCCCAGCATTTT. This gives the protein CASSYLPGEERQPQHF.

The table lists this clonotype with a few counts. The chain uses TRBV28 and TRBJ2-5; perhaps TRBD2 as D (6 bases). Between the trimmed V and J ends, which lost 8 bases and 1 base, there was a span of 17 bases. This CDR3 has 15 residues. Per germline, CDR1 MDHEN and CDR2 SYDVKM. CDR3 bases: TGTGCCAGCGAAGCGGCGCTAGCGATCCAAGAGACCCAGTACTTC. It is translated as CASEAALAIQETQYF.

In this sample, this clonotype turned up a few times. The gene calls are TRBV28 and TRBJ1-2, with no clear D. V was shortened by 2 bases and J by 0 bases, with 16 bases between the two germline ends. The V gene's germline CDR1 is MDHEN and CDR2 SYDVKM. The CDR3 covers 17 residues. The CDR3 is CASSLTDHLLANYGYTF. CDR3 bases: TGTGCCAGCAGTTTAACGGACCACTTATTAGCTAACTATGGCTACACCTTC.

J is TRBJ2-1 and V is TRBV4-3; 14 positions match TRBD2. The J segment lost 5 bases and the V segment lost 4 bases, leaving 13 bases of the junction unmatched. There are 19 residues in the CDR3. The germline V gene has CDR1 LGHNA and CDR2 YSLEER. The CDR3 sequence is CASSRLVPGLAGAHNEQFF. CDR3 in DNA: TGCGCCAGCAGCCGCCTAGTCCCGGGACTAGCGGGGGCCCACAATGAGCAGTTCTTC.

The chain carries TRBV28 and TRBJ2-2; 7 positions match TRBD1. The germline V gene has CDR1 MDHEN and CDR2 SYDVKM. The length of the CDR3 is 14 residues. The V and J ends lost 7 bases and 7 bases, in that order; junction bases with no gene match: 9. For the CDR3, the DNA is TGTGCCAGCAAAAGGGACAGTGCGTACGGGGAGCTGTTTTTT. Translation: CASKRDSAYGELFF.

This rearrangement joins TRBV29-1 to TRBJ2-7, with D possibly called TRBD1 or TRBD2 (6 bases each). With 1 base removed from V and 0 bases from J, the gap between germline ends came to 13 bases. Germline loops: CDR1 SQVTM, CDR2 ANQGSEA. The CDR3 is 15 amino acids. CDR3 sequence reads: CSVEVPGDTSYEQYF. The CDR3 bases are TGCAGCGTTGAAGTACCGGGGGACACCTCCTACGAGCAGTACTTC.

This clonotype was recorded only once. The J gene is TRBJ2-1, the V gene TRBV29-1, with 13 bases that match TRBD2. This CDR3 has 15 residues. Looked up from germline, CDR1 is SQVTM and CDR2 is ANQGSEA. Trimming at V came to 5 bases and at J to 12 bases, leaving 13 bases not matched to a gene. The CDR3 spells CSVNHPGLAGPLQFF. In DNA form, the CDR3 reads TGCAGCGTTAATCATCCGGGACTAGCGGGGCCCCTGCAGTTCTTC.

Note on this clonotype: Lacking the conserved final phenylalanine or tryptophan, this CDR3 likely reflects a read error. CDR3 coding DNA: TGCAGTGCTGACGAGACTAGCGGGAGTCCCTACGAGCAGTACTCC. Translation: CSADETSGSPYEQYS. The chain joins TRBV20-1 to TRBJ2-7; TRBD2 matches 12 bases. The ends lost 5 bases at V and 2 bases at J; junction bases unmatched: 7. The germline V gene encodes CDR1 DFQATT and CDR2 SNEGSKA (reference sequence). CDR3 length: 15 amino acids.

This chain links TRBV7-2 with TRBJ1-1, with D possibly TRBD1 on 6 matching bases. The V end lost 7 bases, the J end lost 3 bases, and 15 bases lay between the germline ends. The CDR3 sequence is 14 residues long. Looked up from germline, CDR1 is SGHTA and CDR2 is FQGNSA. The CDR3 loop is CASTGGALDTEAFF. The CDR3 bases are TGTGCCAGCACCGGGGGGGCGCTGGACACTGAAGCTTTCTTT.

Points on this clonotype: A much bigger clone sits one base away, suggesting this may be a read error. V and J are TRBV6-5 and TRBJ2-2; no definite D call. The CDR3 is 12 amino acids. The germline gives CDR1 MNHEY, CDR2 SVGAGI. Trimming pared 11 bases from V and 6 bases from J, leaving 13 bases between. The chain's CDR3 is CAPCSGPGELFF. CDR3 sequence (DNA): TGTGCCCCCTGTTCCGGACCCGGGGAGCTGTTTTTT.

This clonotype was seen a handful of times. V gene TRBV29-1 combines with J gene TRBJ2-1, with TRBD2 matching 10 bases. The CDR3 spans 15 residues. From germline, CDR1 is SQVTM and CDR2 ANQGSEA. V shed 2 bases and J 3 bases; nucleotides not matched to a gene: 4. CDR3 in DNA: TGCAGCGTTGAACTAGCGGGGGCATACTACAATGAGCAGTTCTTC. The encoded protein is CSVELAGAYYNEQFF.

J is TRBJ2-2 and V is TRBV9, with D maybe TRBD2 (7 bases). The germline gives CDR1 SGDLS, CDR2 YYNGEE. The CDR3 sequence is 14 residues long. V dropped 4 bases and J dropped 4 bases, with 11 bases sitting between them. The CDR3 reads CASSRGGVTGELFF. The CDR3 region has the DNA TGTGCCAGCAGCCGAGGGGGGGTCACCGGGGAGCTGTTTTTT.

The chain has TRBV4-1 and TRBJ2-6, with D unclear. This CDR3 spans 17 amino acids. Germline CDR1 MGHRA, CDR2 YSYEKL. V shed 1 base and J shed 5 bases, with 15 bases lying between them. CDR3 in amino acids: CASSQVAGQAWANVLTF. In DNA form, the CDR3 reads TGCGCCAGCAGCCAAGTCGCTGGGCAGGCCTGGGCCAACGTCCTGACTTTC.

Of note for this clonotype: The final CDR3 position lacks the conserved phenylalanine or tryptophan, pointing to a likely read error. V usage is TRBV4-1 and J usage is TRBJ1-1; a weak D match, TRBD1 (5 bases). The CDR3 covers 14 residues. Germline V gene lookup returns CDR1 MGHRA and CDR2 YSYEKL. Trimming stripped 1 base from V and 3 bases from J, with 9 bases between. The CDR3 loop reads CASSQVQEDTEAFY. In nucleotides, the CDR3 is TGCGCCAGCAGCCAAGTACAGGAAGACACTGAAGCTTTCTAT.